What follows are 24 T cell receptor beta chains derived from one specimen sequenced in a study of T cell clones after liver transplantation. Using immunoSEQ multiplex PCR, the repertoire was profiled, and TCRdb retains in-frame clones only, with some absent. The sample lists 6,200 or so clones, approximately 80% occurring once. Sample: CD8+ T cells from blood, taken 45 to 46 months after liver transplant. The source is a human patient who received a liver transplant. The graft donor may have given rise to some T cells.

J is TRBJ2-3 and V is TRBV7-2, with 10 bases that match TRBD1. The germline V gene encodes CDR1 SGHTA and CDR2 FQGNSA. V was pared by 0 bases and J by 4 bases, with 4 bases of the junction left unmatched. The length of the CDR3 is 16 residues. CDR3 loop: CASSLARQGAADTQYF. CDR3 in DNA: TGTGCCAGCAGCTTAGCGAGACAGGGGGCGGCAGATACGCAGTATTTT. The full variable domain, rest sourced from reference TRBV7-2 and TRBJ2-3, is GAGVSQSPSNKVTEKGKDVELRCDPISGHTALYWYRQSLGQGLEFLIYFQGNSAPDKSGLPSDRFSAERTGGSVSTLTIQRTQQEDSAVYLCASSLARQGAADTQYFGPGTRLTVL.

This clone has a handful of counts. V and J are TRBV7-9 and TRBJ1-2, with a possible D match to TRBD1 (6 bases). The germline gives CDR1 SEHNR, CDR2 FQNEAQ (reference sequence). This CDR3 contains 15 residues. V dropped 3 bases and J dropped 6 bases, with 17 bases sitting between them. CDR3 DNA: TGTGCCAGCAGCTTCCTCCCCCGGGACACTCATGGCTACACCTTC. It translates to CASSFLPRDTHGYTF.

This clone was detected once. The CDR3 loop is CASSVGPGELFF. For the CDR3, the DNA is TGTGCCAGCAGCGTGGGTCCCGGGGAGCTGTTTTTT. The rearrangement links TRBV9 to TRBJ2-2; no clear D. Germline CDR1 SGDLS, CDR2 YYNGEE. V was pared by 2 bases and J by 6 bases, with 5 bases between. This CDR3 is 12 amino acids long.

This clone was seen once. This sequence joins TRBV14 and TRBJ2-1; 8 bases are a match to TRBD2. The CDR3 consists of 16 residues. Per germline, CDR1 SGHDN and CDR2 FVKESK. The J segment lost 3 bases and the V segment lost 4 bases, leaving 8 bases of the junction unmatched. The chain's CDR3 is CASSPLTAGVYNEQFF. The CDR3 bases are TGTGCCAGCAGCCCCCTCACAGCGGGAGTCTACAATGAGCAGTTCTTC.

The V call is TRBV5-4, the J call TRBJ1-1; 8 bases are shared with TRBD1. V was pared by 4 bases and J by 4 bases, with 6 bases of the junction left unmatched. CDR1 and CDR2 from the germline V gene are SGHNT and YYREEE (reference sequence). This CDR3 contains 14 residues. The CDR3 reads CASSVRGLGTEAFF. CDR3 bases: TGTGCCAGCAGCGTCAGGGGGCTAGGCACTGAAGCTTTCTTT.

This clone occurred a few times. The chain carries TRBV14 and TRBJ2-1; D not certain. Trimming pared 1 base from V and 9 bases from J, leaving 4 bases between. Germline-derived CDR1 and CDR2 are SGHDN and FVKESK. The CDR3 has 11 amino acids. CDR3 loop: CASSQVGEQFF. The CDR3, as DNA: TGTGCCAGCAGCCAAGTCGGTGAGCAGTTCTTC.

The rearrangement uses TRBV28 and TRBJ2-7, with TRBD2 matching over 8 bases. CDR1 is MDHEN and CDR2 is SYDVKM in the germline V gene. The CDR3 length is 15 residues. J gave up 3 bases and V 5 bases, and 9 bases lay outside the gene matches. In DNA form, the CDR3 reads TGTGCCAGCAGTCCTGGGGTAGCGGGGATCTACGAGCAGTACTTC. Amino acid sequence: CASSPGVAGIYEQYF.

This clone is labeled large. The chain joins TRBV5-8 to TRBJ2-2, with TRBD1 matching over 7 bases. The CDR3 totals 19 residues. Trimming took 0 bases from V and 5 from J; bases not matched to a gene: 16. Germline V gene lookup returns CDR1 SGHTS and CDR2 YDEGEE. This chain's CDR3 is CASSLGAVFVQGLTGELFF. CDR3 sequence (DNA): TGTGCCAGCAGCTTGGGGGCAGTCTTCGTACAGGGGCTTACCGGGGAGCTGTTTTTT.

The table lists this clone with a count of one. The chain combines TRBV5-8 with TRBJ1-4, with a tentative D call TRBD1 (6 bases). Between the trimmed V and J ends, which lost 3 bases and 10 bases, there was a span of 13 bases. The CDR3 is 13 amino acids. Germline assignment: CDR1 SGHTS and CDR2 YDEGEE. DNA of the CDR3: TGTGCCAGCAGCTCTGGACAGTTCGGAAAACTGTTTTTT. As protein: CASSSGQFGKLFF.

The V gene is TRBV6-5, the J gene TRBJ2-7, with D unresolved. The V end was cut by 0 bases, the J end by 6 bases, with 9 bases between. CDR3 length: 13 amino acids. The germline CDR1 and CDR2 sequences are MNHEY and SVGAGI. CDR3 nucleotides: TGTGCCAGCAGTTACTCAGATTCTCTCGAGCAGTACTTC. This codes for CASSYSDSLEQYF.

This clone was counted between two and nine times. V gene TRBV27 combines with J gene TRBJ1-2, with 9 positions matching TRBD1. The CDR3 consists of 13 residues. The germline V gene has CDR1 MNHEY and CDR2 SMNVEV (reference sequence). V shed 5 bases and J 4 bases; nucleotides not matched to a gene: 2. CDR3 region: CASSLTGGYGYTF. The CDR3 nucleotides read TGTGCCAGCAGTCTGACAGGGGGCTATGGCTACACCTTC.

The chain joins TRBV28 to TRBJ1-1; D remains ambiguous. Germline V CDR1 and CDR2: MDHEN, SYDVKM. V lost 3 bases and J lost 0, with 17 bases in between. This CDR3 spans 17 amino acids. CDR3 sequence: CASSFPTLTDMNTEAFF. CDR3 DNA: TGTGCCAGCAGTTTTCCCACCTTGACGGATATGAACACTGAAGCTTTCTTT.

This sequence joins TRBV25-1 and TRBJ2-7; maybe TRBD1 (6 bases). This CDR3 spans 16 amino acids. V was trimmed by 1 base and J by 7 bases, leaving 20 bases between them. Per the germline V gene, CDR1 is MGHDK and CDR2 is SYGVNS. The CDR3 nucleotides read TGTGCCAGCAGTGAATCCCCAGGGGCCCTCGTGGGAGAGCAGTACTTC. Protein: CASSESPGALVGEQYF.

A few counts support this clone. The V call is TRBV7-9, the J call TRBJ1-1, with D tentatively TRBD1 (5 bases). Germline CDR1 reads SEHNR; CDR2 reads FQNEAQ (reference sequence). Trimming removed 0 bases from V and 4 bases from J, with 9 bases in between. This CDR3 spans 14 amino acids. For the CDR3, the DNA is TGTGCCAGCAGCTTAGCCCTGGGGGGCACTGAAGCTTTCTTT. Its protein product is CASSLALGGTEAFF. The whole variable domain, filled in from reference TRBV7-9 and TRBJ1-1, reads DTGVSQNPRHKITKRGQNVTFRCDPISEHNRLYWYRQTLGQGPEFLTYFQNEAQLEKSRLLSDRFSAERPKGSFSTLEIQRTEQGDSAMYLCASSLALGGTEAFFGQGTRLTVV.

The V call is TRBV28, the J call TRBJ1-4, with no clear D. This CDR3 is 12 amino acids long. The V gene's germline CDR1 is MDHEN and CDR2 SYDVKM. The germline V and J ends were trimmed by 2 bases and 2 bases, with 0 bases remaining between them. The CDR3: CASSLTNEKLFF. The CDR3 DNA sequence: TGTGCCAGCAGTTTAACTAATGAAAAACTGTTTTTT.

The CDR3 sequence is CASSLGVAANQETQYF. The DNA for the CDR3 is TGCGCCAGCAGCTTGGGGGTAGCGGCAAATCAAGAGACCCAGTACTTC. The chain is built from TRBV5-1 and TRBJ2-5, with TRBD2 as a possible D gene (6 bases). Germline CDR1 SGHRS, CDR2 YFSETQ. The CDR3 loop spans 16 amino acids. V lost 0 bases, J lost 2 bases, and 14 bases lay in between.

This clone was picked up a small number of times. CDR3 amino acids: CASSEYNREAFF. The CDR3 DNA reads as TGCGCCAGCAGTGAATATAACAGGGAAGCTTTCTTT. This chain joins TRBV10-2 and TRBJ1-1; tentatively, D is TRBD1 (5 bases). The CDR3 spans 12 residues. Trimming cost V 3 bases and J 8 bases, with 10 bases left between them. Germline V CDR1 and CDR2: WSHSY, SAAADI.

The chain employs TRBV4-1 and TRBJ1-1; 7 bases agree with TRBD1. With V trimmed by 3 bases and J by 3 bases, 4 bases remained unmatched. CDR3 length: 14 amino acids. Looked up from germline, CDR1 is MGHRA and CDR2 is YSYEKL. Here the CDR3 DNA reads TGCGCCAGCAGCCAGATCGGACAGGACACTGAAGCTTTCTTT. This encodes CASSQIGQDTEAFF.

The chain uses TRBV5-5 and TRBJ1-3; D not certain. Germline loops: CDR1 SGHKS, CDR2 YYEKEE (reference sequence). The CDR3 length is 13 residues. V was clipped by 0 bases and J by 5 bases, with 6 bases between them. This chain's CDR3 is CASSLEARNTIYF. The CDR3 DNA reads as TGTGCCAGCAGCTTGGAAGCACGAAACACCATATATTTT.

V is TRBV2 and J is TRBJ1-1; D not certain. CDR3 length: 12 residues. In germline, CDR1 is SNHLY, CDR2 FYNNEI. Trimming shortened V by 8 bases and J by 0 bases, and 7 bases separated the two germline ends. The CDR3 sequence is CASAALNTEAFF. The DNA of the CDR3 is TGTGCCAGCGCCGCCCTGAACACTGAAGCTTTCTTT.

J is TRBJ2-2 and V is TRBV5-4, with 12 bases matching TRBD2. Per germline, CDR1 SGHNT and CDR2 YYREEE (reference sequence). Trimming removed 0 bases from V and 3 bases from J; junction bases left unmatched: 0. CDR3 size: 16 residues. The CDR3: CASSLGLAGDTGELFF. DNA for the CDR3: TGTGCCAGCAGCTTGGGACTAGCGGGAGACACCGGGGAGCTGTTTTTT.

The chain has TRBV11-2 and TRBJ1-2, with 7 bases lining up with TRBD1. With V trimmed by 4 bases and J by 0 bases, 5 bases remained unmatched. This CDR3 region has 15 residues. Germline assignment: CDR1 SGHAT and CDR2 FQNNGV. Written as DNA, the CDR3 is TGTGCCAGCAGCTCCGGGACAGAAGCTAACTATGGCTACACCTTC. This encodes CASSSGTEANYGYTF.

The CDR3 nucleotides read TGTGCCAGCAGTGAAGGCAGACGGCCGGGAAACACCATATATTTT. Its protein product is CASSEGRRPGNTIYF. This chain uses TRBV2 with TRBJ1-3, with D unresolved. This CDR3 has 15 residues. CDR1 and CDR2 (germline): SNHLY, FYNNEI. V lost 1 base, J lost 4 bases, and 11 bases lay in between.

This clone occurred a few times. The chain couples TRBV29-1 to TRBJ1-1; unclear D gene. The V end lost 5 bases, the J end lost 0 bases, and 10 bases lay between the germline ends. Germline CDR1 reads SQVTM; CDR2 reads ANQGSEA. The CDR3 is made up of 13 amino acids. The CDR3 DNA reads as TGCAGCGTTTACACGATCCTGAACACTGAAGCTTTCTTT. Its protein product is CSVYTILNTEAFF.